This T cell receptor beta chain was captured in a study of Graves' ophthalmopathy and Graves' hyperthyroidism. Study summary: Blood was drawn at initial diagnosis, before any treatment.

RNA transcripts yielded amplified TCR beta CDR3 regions. HTBI primers served in a first-round RT-PCR, which a second-round multiplex PCR followed. TCRdb fed the multiplex PCR reads into MiXCR, producing one record per CDR3 protein. The sample lists hundreds of thousands of distinct CDR3 sequences, around a fifth occurring once. This clonotype was counted ten times or more. The antigen remains unidentified. Study-level results: Most thyroid clonotypes expanded beyond 0.001 frequency were also found in blood. Stable hyperthyroidism and ophthalmopathy were told apart by a 13-signature model, which achieved almost 90% sensitivity and around 80% specificity.

Exclusion applied to patients with other autoimmune diseases, uncontrolled infections, pregnancy or lactation. CDR1 and CDR2 (germline): SGHRS, YFSETQ. V gave up 2 bases and J gave up 0 bases, with 9 bases separating them. The CDR3 consists of 14 residues. This receptor was obtained from a woman aged 18-29 years with stable Graves' hyperthyroidism. Some clones in this sample may be carry-over from other donors' samples. The chain combines TRBV5-1 with TRBJ2-7; D gene unclear. Sequences were obtained from peripheral blood. In DNA, the CDR3 is TGCGCCAGCAGCTTCGGGTCAGCCTCCTACGAGCAGTACTTC. Translating gives CASSFGSASYEQYF.